This is a list of T cell receptor beta chains from one sample in a study of cytomegalovirus exposure and HLA in healthy donors. Method: immunoSEQ multiplex PCR; TCRdb's copy keeps in-frame clones and lacks some. Of some 99,000 clones listed, 76% are singletons. Sequencing was done on a sample of PBMCs. These receptors all stem from a woman in her 50s in good health and CMV-seropositive. The conserved cysteine and the conserved F or W are not part of the CDR3 here.

j_call | v_call | cdr3_aa
TRBJ2-7 | TRBV4-3 | ASSQDLGGLPYEQY
TRBJ1-5 | TRBV4-1 | ASSHAPTGDQPQH
. | TRBV6-5 | ASRRQLSTEQY
TRBJ1-1 | TRBV6-6 | ASSELQGGNTEAF
TRBJ1-1 | TRBV7-2 | ASSGGQSNTEAF
TRBJ1-4 | TRBV5-4 | ASSLGQGDEKLF
TRBJ1-1 | TRBV12-5 | ASGLLTAGGTEAF
TRBJ2-7 | TRBV5-4 | ASSLTPGQPYEQY
TRBJ2-7 | TRBV7-6 | ASSPAAYEQY
TRBJ2-2 | TRBV7-8 | ASSLGLAGGHTGELF
TRBJ2-7 | TRBV10-3 | AIRETESEQY
TRBJ2-2 | TRBV10-3 | AISDRGNGELF
TRBJ2-6 | TRBV29-1 | SAVYRGLGANVLT
TRBJ2-1 | TRBV4-1 | ASSHTGTRDNEQF
TRBJ1-1 | TRBV10-3 | AISPNRDQAF
TRBJ2-1 | TRBV9 | ASSVGSSYNEQF
TRBJ2-7 | TRBV7-9 | ASSFGGSSYEQY
TRBJ2-5 | TRBV7-8 | ASSSRETQY
TRBJ1-2 | TRBV2 | ASSVEQRAYGYT
TRBJ1-3 | TRBV18 | ASSPPDRVAGNTIY
TRBJ1-2 | TRBV18 | ASSPGGNYGYT
TRBJ2-7 | TRBV5-1 | ASSFQTYEQY
TRBJ1-2 | TRBV5-5 | ASSSVDRANYGYT
TRBJ1-2 | TRBV28 | ASSLDSPDGYT
TRBJ2-5 | TRBV2 | ASSPGQGQETQY
TRBJ2-3 | TRBV10-3 | AITSGREDTQY
TRBJ2-7 | TRBV7-2 | ASSPPGGTLREQY
TRBJ1-5 | TRBV18 | ASSGQGEGQPQH
TRBJ2-3 | TRBV19 | ASKRTDTRDTQY
TRBJ2-1 | TRBV6-4 | ASQEDEQF
TRBJ2-1 | TRBV19 | ASSRLAGGYNEQF
TRBJ2-6 | TRBV9 | ASSPAVGGPGANVLT
TRBJ2-1 | TRBV7-3 | ASSPGAGGAYNEQF
TRBJ2-5 | TRBV5-1 | ASRFAGGRQETQY
TRBJ2-7 | TRBV7-9 | SSSLVGASYEQY
TRBJ2-2 | TRBV12-5 | ASGKGQFPGELF
TRBJ2-7 | TRBV5-1 | ASSLEGQGYEQY
TRBJ1-3 | TRBV5-1 | ASSSDGSSGNTIY
TRBJ2-3 | TRBV7-2 | ASSLGRAGGSTDTQY
TRBJ2-6 | TRBV4-2 | ASSQGEQVAGANGLT
TRBJ2-3 | TRBV2 | ASSSGGRTDTQY
TRBJ2-7 | TRBV2 | ASSPGQGVGEQY
TRBJ1-1 | TRBV29-1 | SVEDRQGPTEAF
TRBJ2-7 | TRBV2 | ASSGGLDRNEQY
TRBJ1-1 | TRBV29-1 | SVVTGWDTEAF
TRBJ1-3 | TRBV19 | AAGGLSGNTIY
. | TRBV10-3 | AISVEGYEQY
TRBJ2-3 | TRBV7-2 | ASSIRQTDTQY
TRBJ1-1 | TRBV7-9 | ASSWARDSEAF
TRBJ2-3 | TRBV5-4 | ASSLGGRADTQY
TRBJ2-3 | TRBV9 | ASSVGQDMADTQY
TRBJ1-6 | TRBV7-8 | ASSVNIASSYNSPLH